This record looks at one TCR beta chain sequence and its context. Its antigen is still unknown. The germline V and J ends were trimmed by 2 bases and 3 bases, with 17 bases remaining between them. Germline V gives CDR1 SGHTA, CDR2 FQGNSA. CDR3 length: 16 amino acids. This sample is part of a study of cytomegalovirus exposure and HLA in healthy donors. Across the whole study: Among about 190 million T cells, an earlier analysis found about 100 million unique TCR beta sequences. Findings and limits, study-wide: Later findings reportedly placed an Asian-associated ancestry cluster below the approximately 670-donor mean for N-insertions.

The PCR made use of 60 Vbeta and 13 Jbeta primers. Using immunoSEQ multiplex PCR, the repertoire was profiled, and TCRdb retains in-frame clones only, with some absent. The sample shows around 180,000 clones, 80% to 85% of them seen only once. Input material: PBMCs. The TCR originated in a boy under 18 in good health and CMV-seronegative. The V gene is TRBV7-2, the J gene TRBJ2-7, with D unclear. The CDR3 loop reads CASSLSPRTIFYEQYF. In DNA form, the CDR3 reads TGTGCCAGCAGCTTAAGCCCCCGCACCATCTTCTACGAGCAGTACTTC.